Shown below are 26 T cell receptor beta chains from a single sample sequenced in a study of patients and donors after allogeneic stem cell transplantation. Each CDR3 protein is one row after TCRdb ran MiXCR on the RT-PCR reads. The sample yields 200,000 to 250,000 distinct CDR3 sequences, roughly two fifths seen once. The sequenced material came from blood, either unsorted or a sorted T cell fraction (not recorded which). The receptor set was obtained from a human donor who was either an allogeneic HSCT recipient or a stem cell or donor lymphocyte infusion donor (not recorded which). It is not recorded whose cells these are; they may come from a transplant donor.

CDR3 DNA sequence: TGTGCCAGCAGCGTAGGGGGCCGCTCTGGAAACACCATATATTTT. Its translation: CASSVGGRSGNTIYF. The chain recombines TRBV9 with TRBJ1-3; D is perhaps TRBD1 (5 bases). The CDR3 spans 15 residues. Trimming shortened V by 0 bases and J by 0 bases, and 7 bases separated the two germline ends. The germline V gene has CDR1 SGDLS and CDR2 YYNGEE. Full variable domain (outside the CDR3, taken from reference TRBV9 and TRBJ1-3): DSGVTQTPKHLITATGQRVTLRCSPRSGDLSVYWYQQSLDQGLQFLIQYYNGEERAKGNILERFSAQQFPDLHSELNLSSLELGDSALYFCASSVGGRSGNTIYFGEGSWLTVV.

The rearrangement links TRBV13 to TRBJ1-2, with D uncertain. This CDR3 has 13 amino acids. Germline CDR1 reads PRHDT; CDR2 reads FYEKMQ (reference sequence). The ends were cut back, 2 bases at V and 7 bases at J, with 11 bases in the middle. The CDR3 sequence: CASSLLEEGGYTF. As DNA, the CDR3 is TGTGCCAGCAGCTTATTGGAGGAGGGTGGCTACACCTTC.

J is TRBJ2-2 and V is TRBV28; D ambiguous. Germline V CDR1 and CDR2: MDHEN, SYDVKM. The CDR3 totals 14 residues. Trimming removed 2 bases at V and 1 base at J, with 5 bases between. In DNA, the CDR3 is TGTGCCAGCAGTTTACCTGGGAACACCGGGGAGCTGTTTTTT. Translating gives CASSLPGNTGELFF.

V and J are TRBV7-2 and TRBJ2-5, with a weak D call TRBD1 (5 bases). V lost 4 bases and J lost 9, with 21 bases in between. The CDR3 has 15 amino acids. From germline, CDR1 is SGHTA and CDR2 FQGNSA. CDR3 amino acids: CASSSTVTLKGAQYF. The CDR3 nucleotides read TGTGCCAGCAGCTCGACTGTAACTCTTAAAGGGGCCCAGTACTTC.

The V call is TRBV27, the J call TRBJ2-3; the D gene is possibly TRBD1 (6 bases). The CDR3 contains 16 residues. Trimming shortened V by 1 base and J by 2 bases, and 13 bases separated the two germline ends. Per germline, CDR1 MNHEY and CDR2 SMNVEV (reference sequence). CDR3 in DNA: TGTGCCAGCAGTTTATTACAGGGAGCAATCACAGATACGCAGTATTTT. This gives the protein CASSLLQGAITDTQYF.

V gene TRBV10-3 combines with J gene TRBJ1-2, with 7 bases that match TRBD1. This CDR3 region has 15 residues. After removal of 2 bases from V and 4 bases from J, the junction contained 7 bases not matched to a gene. Germline V lookup: CDR1 ENHRY, CDR2 SYGVKD. DNA of the CDR3: TGTGCCATCAGTGAGGGACAGACAGGGCCCTATGGCTACACCTTC. Its translation is CAISEGQTGPYGYTF.

This chain uses TRBV5-1 with TRBJ1-1; tentatively, D is TRBD1 (6 bases). Germline CDR1 reads SGHRS; CDR2 reads YFSETQ. CDR3 length: 15 residues. V was shortened by 0 bases and J by 1 base, with 10 bases between the two germline ends. In DNA, the CDR3 is TGCGCCAGCAGCTTGGCAGGGGCGCAGAACACTGAAGCTTTCTTT. It codes for CASSLAGAQNTEAFF.

This clonotype occurred a few times. V and J are TRBV5-1 and TRBJ2-2; possibly TRBD1 for D (5 bases). CDR1 SGHRS and CDR2 YFSETQ come from the germline V gene. V was shortened by 1 base and J by 3 bases, with 10 bases between the two germline ends. This CDR3 region has 15 residues. The CDR3 sequence is CASSLSGIDTGELFF. The CDR3 DNA is TGCGCCAGCAGCTTGTCAGGGATAGACACCGGGGAGCTGTTTTTT.

The chain recombines TRBV30 with TRBJ1-5, with D perhaps matching TRBD1 (5 bases). V lost 2 bases and J 0 bases, leaving 8 bases between the germline ends. Germline CDR1 reads GTSNPN; CDR2 reads SVGIG (reference sequence). The CDR3 has 14 residues. CDR3: CAWSPGRSNQPQHF. The CDR3 DNA reads TGTGCCTGGAGTCCAGGGCGTAGCAATCAGCCCCAGCATTTT.

Notes on this clonotype: One end of the junction does not line up with germline, which may come from a read error. The rearrangement uses TRBV5-1 and TRBJ2-1, with 11 bases aligning to TRBD1. This CDR3 region has 14 residues. Germline V lookup: CDR1 SGHRS, CDR2 YFSETQ. CDR3 amino acids: CSSGRDRGYNEQFF. CDR3 DNA sequence: TGCTCCAGCGGCCGGGACAGGGGGTACAATGAGCAGTTCTTC.

The chain employs TRBV2 and TRBJ1-2; 7 positions match TRBD1. Germline values: CDR1 SNHLY, CDR2 FYNNEI. The CDR3 loop spans 15 amino acids. Germline trimming cut 6 bases from V and 0 bases from J; bases unmatched to any gene: 7. CDR3 nucleotides: TGTGCCAGCAGGGGGCAAGGACAGGCTAACTATGGCTACACCTTC. It is translated as CASRGQGQANYGYTF.

This sequence joins TRBV5-1 and TRBJ2-4; D is unresolved. There are 16 residues in the CDR3. V was shortened by 3 bases and J by 1 base, with 14 bases between the two germline ends. CDR1 SGHRS and CDR2 YFSETQ come from the germline V gene. The DNA of the CDR3 is TGCGCCAGCAGCTCCCTGGCCAGGCCCGCCAAAAACATTCAGTACTTC. Amino acid sequence: CASSSLARPAKNIQYF.

The chain combines TRBV7-2 with TRBJ1-2; D not resolved. Germline V lookup: CDR1 SGHTA, CDR2 FQGNSA. This CDR3 is built from 13 residues. V gave up 2 bases and J gave up 3 bases, with 7 bases separating them. CDR3 loop: CASSLFQDYGYTF. The DNA of the CDR3 is TGTGCCAGCAGCTTATTCCAGGACTATGGCTACACCTTC.

This clonotype occurred once. CDR3 protein: CATSRHRGRDYGYTF. CDR3 coding DNA: TGTGCCACCAGCAGACACAGGGGGCGCGACTATGGCTACACCTTC. The chain carries TRBV15 and TRBJ1-2, with 9 nucleotides matching TRBD1. The germline gives CDR1 LNHNV, CDR2 YYDKDF (reference sequence). This CDR3 is 15 amino acids long. J lost 3 bases, V lost 2 bases, and 4 bases had no gene match.

The gene calls are TRBV24-1 and TRBJ1-3; possibly TRBD1 for D (5 bases). This CDR3 is 15 amino acids long. With 5 bases removed from V and 3 bases from J, the gap between germline ends came to 13 bases. Germline values: CDR1 KGHDR, CDR2 SFDVKD. This CDR3 reads CATSGTGPDGNTIYF. The CDR3 DNA follows: TGTGCCACCAGTGGTACAGGTCCTGATGGAAACACCATATATTTT.

This clonotype was seen only a few times. The chain links TRBV4-1 to TRBJ1-1; D call uncertain. This CDR3 region has 15 residues. V was shortened by 4 bases and J by 4 bases, with 16 bases between the two germline ends. Germline values: CDR1 MGHRA, CDR2 YSYEKL. The CDR3 loop reads CASSLRLTLGTEAFF. The CDR3 nucleotides are TGCGCCAGCAGCCTCCGCTTGACCCTCGGCACTGAAGCTTTCTTT.

The chain carries TRBV7-9 and TRBJ1-5, with unresolved D. V was cut by 2 bases and J by 8 bases, with 10 bases left in between. CDR1 and CDR2 from the germline V gene are SEHNR and FQNEAQ (reference sequence). The length of the CDR3 is 13 residues. The CDR3 sequence is CASSLRGREPQHF. In nucleotides, the CDR3 is TGTGCCAGCAGCTTAAGAGGGAGGGAGCCCCAGCATTTT.

There are a few counts of this clonotype. The chain uses TRBV10-3 and TRBJ1-5; D is perhaps TRBD1 (6 bases). V was cut by 3 bases and J by 5 bases, with 11 bases left in between. This CDR3 contains 14 residues. CDR1 ENHRY and CDR2 SYGVKD come from the germline V gene. The CDR3 DNA is TGTGCCATCAGTGAAGTTAAGGGGGATCAGCCCCAGCATTTT. Translated: CAISEVKGDQPQHF.

V is TRBV3-1 and J is TRBJ1-3; no clear D. The CDR3 spans 17 residues. The V and J ends lost 4 bases and 0 bases respectively, with 16 bases between them. Germline V gene lookup returns CDR1 LGHDT and CDR2 YNNKEL (reference sequence). The CDR3 here is CASSLGFLVHSGNTIYF. The CDR3, as DNA: TGTGCCAGCAGCCTAGGTTTTTTGGTCCACTCTGGAAACACCATATATTTT.

The chain employs TRBV20-1 and TRBJ2-3; tentatively, D is TRBD1 (6 bases). This CDR3 contains 12 residues. Trimming stripped 6 bases from V and 6 bases from J, with 13 bases between. Germline values: CDR1 DFQATT, CDR2 SNEGSKA (reference sequence). CDR3 in amino acids: CSAMDSVDTQYF. The CDR3 coding sequence is TGCAGTGCCATGGACAGTGTCGATACGCAGTATTTT.

The chain combines TRBV7-9 with TRBJ1-1, with TRBD1 as a possible D gene (6 bases). The V gene lost 5 bases and the J gene lost 3 bases, with 10 bases spanning the gap. Germline V lookup: CDR1 SEHNR, CDR2 FQNEAQ (reference sequence). The CDR3 runs 13 residues. The CDR3 spells CASSPTGYTEAFF. The CDR3 DNA reads TGTGCCAGCAGCCCCACAGGGTACACTGAAGCTTTCTTT.

This clonotype was seen only a few times. The V call is TRBV6-5, the J call TRBJ2-7; 9 positions match TRBD1. Germline CDR1 MNHEY, CDR2 SVGAGI. This CDR3 comprises 13 residues. Trimming at V came to 8 bases and at J to 3 bases, leaving 5 bases not matched to a gene. The CDR3 reads CASYPGQGYEQYF. The DNA for the CDR3 is TGTGCCAGCTATCCGGGACAGGGCTACGAGCAGTACTTC.

This clonotype has a handful of counts. This chain links TRBV12-3 or TRBV12-4 with TRBJ1-5; a possible D gene is TRBD1 (6 bases). This CDR3 spans 14 amino acids. V shed 6 bases and J shed 1 base, with 10 bases lying between them. As DNA, the CDR3 is TGTGCCAGCAGGCGGACAGCCAGCAATCAGCCCCAGCATTTT. Translating it yields CASRRTASNQPQHF.

This clonotype has a handful of counts. The chain recombines TRBV6-5 with TRBJ1-1, with no clear D. This CDR3 is built from 13 residues. CDR1 and CDR2 from the germline V gene are MNHEY and SVGAGI. V dropped 5 bases and J dropped 1 base, with 8 bases sitting between them. The CDR3: CASSRDGNTEAFF. Here the CDR3 DNA reads TGTGCCAGCAGTCGCGACGGGAACACTGAAGCTTTCTTT.

As DNA, the CDR3 is TGTGCCAGCAGTCTCCCGATTGGAGGGTATCAGCCCCAGCATTTT. Protein product: CASSLPIGGYQPQHF. The genes are TRBV28 and TRBJ1-5; D not resolved. The V and J ends lost 5 bases and 5 bases respectively, with 16 bases between them. CDR3 length: 15 residues. Germline V lookup: CDR1 MDHEN, CDR2 SYDVKM.

This clonotype occurred a few times. The rearrangement links TRBV5-1 to TRBJ1-3; D is unclear. V was trimmed by 1 base and J by 0 bases, leaving 8 bases between them. This CDR3 region has 15 residues. CDR1 SGHRS and CDR2 YFSETQ come from the germline V gene. The CDR3 here is CASSLNGYSGNTIYF. DNA for the CDR3: TGCGCCAGCAGCTTGAACGGCTACTCTGGAAACACCATATATTTT. The full variable domain, rest sourced from reference TRBV5-1 and TRBJ1-3, is KAGVTQTPRYLIKTRGQQVTLSCSPISGHRSVSWYQQTPGQGLQFLFEYFSETQRNKGNFPGRFSGRQFSNSRSEMNVSTLELGDSALYLCASSLNGYSGNTIYFGEGSWLTVV.